This T cell receptor beta chain was captured by sequencing in a study of a mutant IDH1 vaccine in newly diagnosed glioma. In the study overall: Radiotherapy alone preceded vaccination by 4-6 weeks; alternatively, vaccination started with temozolomide cycles. Patients were pretreated with radiotherapy, temozolomide, or both, mostly both.

Concerning this clone itself: Its specificity is unknown.

The CDR3 is made up of 14 amino acids. Germline V gives CDR1 SGDLS, CDR2 YYNGEE. Trimming removed 3 bases from V and 6 bases from J, with 16 bases in between. Profiling relied on immunoSEQ multiplex PCR, and the TCRdb table lists in-frame clones only, not all of them. The sample has some 120,000 clones, over 75% seen once. Noted time point: week 11, during vaccination. It was 300 ug of mutant IDH1 20-mer peptide that made up each vaccine dose, given with topical imiquimod. The chain is built from TRBV9 and TRBJ2-7, with D possibly matching TRBD1 (6 bases). This TCR came from a man in his forties or fifties with glioma. Here the sequenced sample was PBMCs, taken from a glioma patient whose treatment included an IDH1 peptide vaccine. Here the CDR3 reads CASSETGALPEQYF. DNA for the CDR3: TGTGCCAGCAGCGAGACAGGTGCGTTGCCCGAGCAGTACTTC.